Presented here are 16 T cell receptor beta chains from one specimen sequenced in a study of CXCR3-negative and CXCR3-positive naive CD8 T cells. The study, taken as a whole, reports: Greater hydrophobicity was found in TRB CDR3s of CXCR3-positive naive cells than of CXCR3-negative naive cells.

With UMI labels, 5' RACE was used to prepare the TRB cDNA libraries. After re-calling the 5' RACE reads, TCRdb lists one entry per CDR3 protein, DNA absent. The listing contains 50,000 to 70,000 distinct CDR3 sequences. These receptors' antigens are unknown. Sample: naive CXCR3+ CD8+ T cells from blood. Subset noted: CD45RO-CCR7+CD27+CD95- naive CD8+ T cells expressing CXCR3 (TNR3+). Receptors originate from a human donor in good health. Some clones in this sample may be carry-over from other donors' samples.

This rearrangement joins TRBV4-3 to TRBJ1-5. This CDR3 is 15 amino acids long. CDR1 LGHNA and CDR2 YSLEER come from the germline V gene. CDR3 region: CASSPYLGYNQPQHF.

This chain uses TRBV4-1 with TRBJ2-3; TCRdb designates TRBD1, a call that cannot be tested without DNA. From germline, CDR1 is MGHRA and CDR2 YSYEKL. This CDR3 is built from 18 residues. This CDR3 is CASSQDGVPGQGTDTQYF.

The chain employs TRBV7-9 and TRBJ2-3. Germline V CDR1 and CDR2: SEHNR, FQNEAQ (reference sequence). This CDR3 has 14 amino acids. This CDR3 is CASSFGHSTDTQYF.

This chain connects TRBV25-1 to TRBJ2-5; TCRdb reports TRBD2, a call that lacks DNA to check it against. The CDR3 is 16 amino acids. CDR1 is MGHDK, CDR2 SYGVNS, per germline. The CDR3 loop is CASSGEGKANKETQYF.

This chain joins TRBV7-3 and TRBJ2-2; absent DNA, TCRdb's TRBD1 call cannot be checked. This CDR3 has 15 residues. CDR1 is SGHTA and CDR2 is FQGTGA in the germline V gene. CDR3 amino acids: CASSSRQFDTGELFF. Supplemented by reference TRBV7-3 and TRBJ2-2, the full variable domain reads GAGVSQTPSNKVTEKGKYVELRCDPISGHTALYWYRQSLGQGPEFLIYFQGTGAADDSGLPNDRFFAVRPEGSVSTLKIQRTERGDSAVYLCASSSRQFDTGELFFGEGSRLTVL.

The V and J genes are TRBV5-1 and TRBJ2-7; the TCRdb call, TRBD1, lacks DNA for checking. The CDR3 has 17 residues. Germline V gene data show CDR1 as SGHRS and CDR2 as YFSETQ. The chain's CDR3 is CASSLDGNPIYSYEQYF. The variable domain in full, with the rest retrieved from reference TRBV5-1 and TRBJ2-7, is KAGVTQTPRYLIKTRGQQVTLSCSPISGHRSVSWYQQTPGQGLQFLFEYFSETQRNKGNFPGRFSGRQFSNSRSEMNVSTLELGDSALYLCASSLDGNPIYSYEQYFGPGTRLTVT.

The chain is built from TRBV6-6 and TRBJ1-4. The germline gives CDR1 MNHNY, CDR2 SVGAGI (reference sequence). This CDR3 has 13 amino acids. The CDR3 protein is CASSLWTGEKLFF.

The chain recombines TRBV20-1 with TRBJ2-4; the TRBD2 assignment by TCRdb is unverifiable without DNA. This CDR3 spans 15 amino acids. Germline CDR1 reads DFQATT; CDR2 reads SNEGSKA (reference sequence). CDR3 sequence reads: CSASPEGWAKNIQYF.

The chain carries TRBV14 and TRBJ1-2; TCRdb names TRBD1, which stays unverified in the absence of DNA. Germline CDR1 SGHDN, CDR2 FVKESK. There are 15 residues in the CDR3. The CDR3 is CASSPRVWDDYGYTF.

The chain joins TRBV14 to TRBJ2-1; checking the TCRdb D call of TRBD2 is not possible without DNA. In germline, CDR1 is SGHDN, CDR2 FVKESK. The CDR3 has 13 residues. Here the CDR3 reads CASSQGTGPEGFF.

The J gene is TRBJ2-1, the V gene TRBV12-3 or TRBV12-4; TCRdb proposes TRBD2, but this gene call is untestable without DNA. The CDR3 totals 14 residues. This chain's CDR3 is CASLLAGVYNEQFF.

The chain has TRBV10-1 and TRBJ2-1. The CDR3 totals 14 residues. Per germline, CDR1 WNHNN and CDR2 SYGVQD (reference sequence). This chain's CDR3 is CASSDSLDGNEQFF.

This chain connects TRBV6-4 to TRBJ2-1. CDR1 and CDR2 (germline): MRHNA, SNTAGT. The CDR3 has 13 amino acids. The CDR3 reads CASSEGNNDGQFF.

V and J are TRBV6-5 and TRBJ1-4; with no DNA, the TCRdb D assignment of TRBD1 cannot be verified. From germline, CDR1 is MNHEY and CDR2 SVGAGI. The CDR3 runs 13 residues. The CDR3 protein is CASSYAPGEKLFF.

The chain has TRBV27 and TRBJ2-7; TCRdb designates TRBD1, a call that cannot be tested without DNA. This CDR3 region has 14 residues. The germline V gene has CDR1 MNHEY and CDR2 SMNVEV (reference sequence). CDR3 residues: CASSLSPGTYEQYF.

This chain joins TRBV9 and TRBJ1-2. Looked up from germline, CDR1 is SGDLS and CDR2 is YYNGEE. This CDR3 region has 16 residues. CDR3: CASSVGGSLSVYGYTF. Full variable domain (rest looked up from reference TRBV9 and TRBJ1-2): DSGVTQTPKHLITATGQRVTLRCSPRSGDLSVYWYQQSLDQGLQFLIQYYNGEERAKGNILERFSAQQFPDLHSELNLSSLELGDSALYFCASSVGGSLSVYGYTFGSGTRLTVV.